The subject of this entry is one TCR beta chain. What it binds is unknown. RNA transcripts were the template for amplifying TCR beta CDR3 regions. Researchers ran a first-round RT-PCR on the TCR CDR3 using the HTBI primer set. TCRdb reanalysed the multiplex PCR reads using MiXCR and keeps one entry per CDR3 protein. The table has 500,000 to 650,000 distinct CDR3 sequences, more than 12% seen once. The sample originates from a study of T cells in Graves' hyperthyroidism and ophthalmopathy. Germline-derived CDR1 and CDR2 are LNHDA and SQIVND (reference sequence). This CDR3 spans 16 amino acids. V shed 4 bases, J shed 3 bases, and the junction held 6 bases outside the gene matches. Study-wide results and caveats: Blood also held most thyroid clonotypes expanded beyond 0.001. For ophthalmopathy, model prediction preceded onset by a median approximately 6 months.

Uncontrolled infection, other autoimmune disease, pregnancy or lactation led to exclusion. Diagnosis rested on symptoms, serum thyroxine and TRAb, thyroid ultrasound, and orbital computed tomography. Source material: blood. The chain links TRBV19 to TRBJ2-7; 13 bases map to TRBD2. The source of this sequence is a woman between 50 and 59 years old with Graves' ophthalmopathy. CDR3 residues: CASSNYGLAGDYEQYF. Here the CDR3 DNA reads TGTGCCAGTAGTAACTATGGACTAGCGGGGGACTACGAGCAGTACTTC.